The 20 T cell receptor beta chains below all came from one sample that was sequenced in a study of T cell repertoires in cytomegalovirus infection. TCRdb re-derived calls from the reads in MiXCR, one entry per CDR3 protein. The table has some 180,000 distinct CDR3 sequences, approximately 17% seen once; the top ten hold approximately 25%. Sequences were obtained from CD8+ T cells from PBMCs. The source is a human donor in good health (CMV status not recorded). Some clones in this sample may be carry-over from other donors' samples.

A few counts support this clonotype. The chain joins TRBV7-2 to TRBJ1-2; unclear D gene. The CDR3 is 15 amino acids. CDR1 is SGHTA and CDR2 is FQGNSA in the germline V gene. V lost 4 bases, J lost 6 bases, and 18 bases lay in between. CDR3 residues: CASSSRVGWKNGYTF. The CDR3 DNA is TGTGCCAGCAGCTCACGGGTCGGTTGGAAGAATGGCTACACCTTC.

This clonotype was counted a few times. The V and J genes are TRBV7-3 and TRBJ2-1, with TRBD1 matching over 7 bases. CDR1 and CDR2 (germline): SGHTA, FQGTGA. CDR3 length: 15 residues. Trimming at V came to 3 bases and at J to 4 bases, leaving 6 bases not matched to a gene. For the CDR3, the DNA is TGTGCCAGCAGCTTTTCTGGGACAGTTTACAATGAGCAGTTCTTC. As protein: CASSFSGTVYNEQFF.

This clonotype was observed a handful of times. V usage is TRBV5-6 and J usage is TRBJ1-1; a possible D gene is TRBD1 (5 bases). Germline CDR1 and CDR2: SGHDT and YYEEEE. The length of the CDR3 is 16 residues. Trimming cost V 0 bases and J 1 base, with 13 bases left between them. This CDR3 reads CASSLARALRNTEAFF. CDR3 DNA sequence: TGTGCCAGCAGCTTGGCCAGGGCCCTCAGGAACACTGAAGCTTTCTTT.

This clonotype showed up just once. This chain uses TRBV20-1 with TRBJ1-2; 7 nucleotides agree with TRBD1. Germline V gene sequence: CDR1 DFQATT, CDR2 SNEGSKA (reference sequence). The V and J ends lost 6 bases and 6 bases, in that order; junction bases with no gene match: 16. The CDR3 spans 15 residues. Here the CDR3 reads CSAPYTGDIYDGYTF. CDR3 in DNA: TGCAGTGCCCCGTATACAGGGGACATTTACGATGGCTACACCTTC.

This clonotype was seen repeatedly, ten times or more. This chain joins TRBV6-5 and TRBJ1-2; D is unresolved. CDR3 length: 15 amino acids. Germline V lookup: CDR1 MNHEY, CDR2 SVGAGI. Trimming removed 0 bases from V and 4 bases from J, with 12 bases in between. In DNA, the CDR3 is TGTGCCAGCAGTTACTCGAGATCCTTATCCTATGGCTACACCTTC. Translating it yields CASSYSRSLSYGYTF.

This clonotype was counted between two and nine times. V gene TRBV20-1 combines with J gene TRBJ2-7; TRBD1 is a possible D gene (6 bases). Germline CDR1 reads DFQATT; CDR2 reads SNEGSKA (reference sequence). The CDR3 consists of 12 residues. The V and J ends lost 6 bases and 4 bases respectively, with 13 bases between them. The CDR3 spells CSARAGTYEQYF. CDR3 in DNA: TGCAGTGCCCGAGCAGGGACATACGAGCAGTACTTC.

A few counts support this clonotype. The chain links TRBV7-2 to TRBJ1-3; D call uncertain. Per the germline V gene, CDR1 is SGHTA and CDR2 is FQGNSA. V shed 1 base and J shed 0 bases, with 10 bases lying between them. The length of the CDR3 is 16 residues. Here the CDR3 DNA reads TGTGCCAGCAGCTTAGTGGCAGCCGCCTCTGGAAACACCATATATTTT. Protein product: CASSLVAAASGNTIYF.

This clonotype was seen a few times. The gene calls are TRBV7-2 and TRBJ1-1; 7 bases are shared with TRBD1. Trimming removed 5 bases from V and 10 bases from J; junction bases left unmatched: 16. Germline CDR1 reads SGHTA; CDR2 reads FQGNSA. The CDR3 totals 15 residues. In nucleotides, the CDR3 is TGTGCCAGCAGCCCTGAAGGGGGCCCCCTCTCTGTAGCTTTCTTT. Residues: CASSPEGGPLSVAFF.

This clonotype was observed a handful of times. V is TRBV13 and J is TRBJ2-7; possible D gene TRBD2, 5 bases. CDR3 length: 14 amino acids. CDR1 PRHDT and CDR2 FYEKMQ come from the germline V gene (reference sequence). V dropped 1 base and J dropped 2 bases, with 9 bases sitting between them. For the CDR3, the DNA is TGTGCCAGCAGCTTAGCTAGCCTGACCTACGAGCAGTACTTC. Protein product: CASSLASLTYEQYF.

The rearrangement uses TRBV4-2 and TRBJ1-1, with no clear D. The CDR3 extends over 12 amino acids. V was shortened by 4 bases and J by 4 bases, with 7 bases between the two germline ends. Germline CDR1 LGHNA, CDR2 YNFKEQ. CDR3 region: CASSPDLTEAFF. The CDR3 DNA is TGTGCCAGCAGCCCGGATCTCACTGAAGCTTTCTTT.

This clonotype was detected only a few times. The chain has TRBV12-3 or TRBV12-4 and TRBJ2-5; TRBD2 might be the D (6 bases). Trimming shortened V by 3 bases and J by 3 bases, and 8 bases separated the two germline ends. This CDR3 is built from 13 residues. Here the CDR3 DNA reads TGTGCCAGCAGTTTCGGCGGGGAAGAGACCCAGTACTTC. It codes for CASSFGGEETQYF.

This sequence joins TRBV28 and TRBJ2-7, with 7 nucleotides matching TRBD1. V was clipped by 7 bases and J by 3 bases; unmatched bases: 12. This CDR3 comprises 15 residues. Germline lookup yields CDR1 MDHEN and CDR2 SYDVKM. This chain's CDR3 is CASTNQGGTNYEQYF. CDR3 nucleotides: TGTGCCAGCACTAACCAAGGGGGCACTAACTACGAGCAGTACTTC.

This clonotype was detected only a few times. The chain carries TRBV14 and TRBJ2-1; either TRBD1 or TRBD2 may supply D (5 bases each). The CDR3 is 16 amino acids. The germline gives CDR1 SGHDN, CDR2 FVKESK. Trimming pared 4 bases from V and 3 bases from J, leaving 16 bases between. DNA of the CDR3: TGTGCCAGCAGCCGTGGACGGTCGGGGCACTACAATGAGCAGTTCTTC. The encoded protein is CASSRGRSGHYNEQFF.

The table lists this clonotype with a few counts. This rearrangement joins TRBV20-1 to TRBJ2-7, with 7 bases fitting TRBD1. Trimming cost V 1 base and J 2 bases; bases outside gene matches: 8. The CDR3 has 15 amino acids. Looked up from germline, CDR1 is DFQATT and CDR2 is SNEGSKA (reference sequence). In nucleotides, the CDR3 is TGCAGTGCTAGAGGTGGTCGGGACAGCCCCTACGAGCAGTACTTC. Protein: CSARGGRDSPYEQYF.

V gene TRBV29-1 combines with J gene TRBJ2-7; no definite D call. Germline-derived CDR1 and CDR2 are SQVTM and ANQGSEA. The CDR3 runs 11 residues. V lost 4 bases, J lost 4 bases, and 8 bases lay in between. CDR3 protein: CSVVESYEQYF. CDR3 DNA sequence: TGCAGCGTTGTGGAGTCATACGAGCAGTACTTC.

J is TRBJ2-5 and V is TRBV12-3 or TRBV12-4; TRBD2 matches at 15 bases. The ends lost 3 bases at V and 4 bases at J; junction bases unmatched: 12. The CDR3 covers 19 residues. CDR3 nucleotide sequence: TGTGCCAGCAGTTTTGACCCGGGACTAGCGGGGGGAAAAAGAGAGACCCAGTACTTC. This translates into CASSFDPGLAGGKRETQYF.

This clonotype came up a few times. The chain couples TRBV29-1 to TRBJ2-2, with a possible D match to TRBD1 (6 bases). Germline values: CDR1 SQVTM, CDR2 ANQGSEA. The CDR3 loop spans 14 amino acids. The V end was cut by 6 bases, the J end by 1 base, with 12 bases between. In DNA, the CDR3 is TGCAGCGTCGTAGAGGGGGTGAACACCGGGGAGCTGTTTTTT. Translating gives CSVVEGVNTGELFF.

The rearrangement joins TRBV27 to TRBJ2-7; TRBD1 matches at 7 bases. In germline, CDR1 is MNHEY, CDR2 SMNVEV (reference sequence). This CDR3 comprises 14 residues. With 7 bases clipped from V and 0 bases from J, the junction kept 6 bases outside the gene matches. CDR3 bases: TGTGCCAGCATGAAGGACAGGCCCTCCTACGAGCAGTACTTC. Its protein product is CASMKDRPSYEQYF.

In its sample, this clonotype was seen a few times. The chain carries TRBV10-2 and TRBJ1-6, with a possible D match to TRBD1 (5 bases). This CDR3 contains 17 residues. The germline V gene encodes CDR1 WSHSY and CDR2 SAAADI. Trimming cost V 3 bases and J 3 bases, with 15 bases left between them. CDR3 nucleotides: TGCGCCAGCAGTGAAGGCGGGTCGGACAACTATAATTCACCCCTCCACTTT. This translates into CASSEGGSDNYNSPLHF.

The sample holds a few counts of this clonotype. The chain carries TRBV27 and TRBJ2-5; D is unclear. Trimming pared 3 bases from V and 5 bases from J, leaving 7 bases between. This CDR3 comprises 12 residues. Germline V gene sequence: CDR1 MNHEY, CDR2 SMNVEV (reference sequence). CDR3 in amino acids: CASSFRWETQYF. The CDR3 nucleotides read TGTGCCAGCAGTTTTAGGTGGGAGACCCAGTACTTC.